The T cell receptor (beta chain) under discussion was sequenced for a study of response to subunit inactivated influenza vaccine. Study-level findings and limits: Seasonal influenza vaccination, on each occasion, was suggested by the authors to recruit few new T cells.

MiXCR, applied by TCRdb to the RT-PCR reads, yields one record per CDR3 protein. The sample comprises some 160,000 distinct CDR3 sequences, approximately 10% of which are singletons, and around 12% rests with the top ten. This clonotype was observed a handful of times. No antigen is known for it. Sample: non-naive T cells sorted from PBMCs, taken around seven weeks after vaccination. The receptor's source is a man aged 50-59 years who received an inactivated influenza vaccine.

CDR3 sequence (DNA): TGTGCCAGCAGCCAACGGGGTTTGCATTTGGGTAATGAAAAACTGTTTTTT. It translates to CASSQRGLHLGNEKLFF. J is TRBJ1-4 and V is TRBV4-2; no firm D call. This CDR3 has 17 residues. Trimming left V 2 bases short and J 4 bases short, with 17 bases between. Germline lookup yields CDR1 LGHNA and CDR2 YNFKEQ.